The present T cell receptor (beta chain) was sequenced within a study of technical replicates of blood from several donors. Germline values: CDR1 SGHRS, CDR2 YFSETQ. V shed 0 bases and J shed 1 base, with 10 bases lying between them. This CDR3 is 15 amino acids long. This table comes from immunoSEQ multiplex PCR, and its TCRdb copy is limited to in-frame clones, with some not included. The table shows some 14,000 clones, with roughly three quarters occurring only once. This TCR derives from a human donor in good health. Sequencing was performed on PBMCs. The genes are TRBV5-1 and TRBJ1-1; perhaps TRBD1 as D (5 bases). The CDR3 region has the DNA TGCGCCAGCAGCTTGGTCCCCGGGGGGAACACTGAAGCTTTCTTT. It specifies CASSLVPGGNTEAFF. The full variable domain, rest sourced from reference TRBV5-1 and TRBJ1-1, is KAGVTQTPRYLIKTRGQQVTLSCSPISGHRSVSWYQQTPGQGLQFLFEYFSETQRNKGNFPGRFSGRQFSNSRSEMNVSTLELGDSALYLCASSLVPGGNTEAFFGQGTRLTVV.